These 24 T cell receptor beta chains came from one sample sequenced in a study of T cell responses to AZD1222 COVID-19 vaccine. Sequenced by immunoSEQ multiplex PCR; TCRdb stores in-frame clones only, minus some. Of approximately 180,000 clones listed, 75% to 90% are singletons. This material consisted of peripheral blood, taken on day 0 of AZD1222 vaccination. These receptors were obtained from an adult in good health.

The genes are TRBV28 and TRBJ1-6; 8 bases map to TRBD1. V trimming: 6 bases; J trimming: 7 bases; junction bases outside the gene matches: 11. The CDR3 covers 16 residues. Per the germline V gene, CDR1 is MDHEN and CDR2 is SYDVKM. CDR3 residues: CASRADRGPRNSPLHF. In nucleotides, the CDR3 is TGTGCCAGCAGGGCTGACAGGGGCCCCAGGAATTCACCCCTCCACTTT.

The rearrangement joins TRBV28 to TRBJ2-7; either TRBD1 or TRBD2 may supply D (5 bases each). This CDR3 contains 15 residues. V was clipped by 6 bases and J by 3 bases, with 18 bases between them. The germline gives CDR1 MDHEN, CDR2 SYDVKM. CDR3 DNA sequence: TGTGCCAGCAGAATACCCGAGGGGAGCGGCTACGAGCAGTACTTC. Translating gives CASRIPEGSGYEQYF.

This clone is deemed medium-sized. This chain uses TRBV19 with TRBJ1-6; tentative D call: TRBD1 (5 bases). CDR1 is LNHDA and CDR2 is SQIVND in the germline V gene (reference sequence). CDR3 length equals 16 residues. Trimming pared 4 bases from V and 7 bases from J, leaving 17 bases between. Written as DNA, the CDR3 is TGTGCCAGTAGTACCTCAGGGAACTACTACAATTCACCCCTCCACTTT. Amino acid sequence: CASSTSGNYYNSPLHF. The whole variable domain, filled in from reference TRBV19 and TRBJ1-6, reads DGGITQSPKYLFRKEGQNVTLSCEQNLNHDAMYWYRQDPGQGLRLIYYSQIVNDFQKGDIAEGYSVSREKKESFPLTVTSAQKNPTAFYLCASSTSGNYYNSPLHFGNGTRLTVT.

V usage is TRBV29-1 and J usage is TRBJ2-6; D possibly uses TRBD1 or TRBD2 (5 bases each). The CDR3 covers 14 residues. Trimming left V 3 bases short and J 0 bases short, with 6 bases between. Germline V gene lookup returns CDR1 SQVTM and CDR2 ANQGSEA. This CDR3 reads CSVDGASGANVLTF. CDR3 nucleotide sequence: TGCAGCGTTGACGGGGCCTCTGGGGCCAACGTCCTGACTTTC.

The chain carries TRBV6-2 or TRBV6-3 and TRBJ2-5; D remains ambiguous. V was trimmed by 2 bases and J by 5 bases, leaving 9 bases between them. Germline loops: CDR1 MNHEY, CDR2 SVGEGT. This CDR3 spans 13 amino acids. This chain's CDR3 is CASSYPPAETQYF. Written as DNA, the CDR3 is TGTGCCAGCAGTTACCCCCCAGCGGAGACCCAGTACTTC.

This clone was seen a single time. CDR3 protein: CASSQDRLSNYGYTF. CDR3 in DNA: TGTGCCAGCAGCCAAGACCGTCTTTCTAACTATGGCTACACCTTC. The V gene is TRBV3-1 (or the pseudogene TRBV3-2), the J gene TRBJ1-2, with no clear D. The germline CDR1 and CDR2 sequences are LGHDT and YNNKEL (reference sequence). V was shortened by 0 bases and J by 0 bases, with 8 bases between the two germline ends. This CDR3 has 15 amino acids.

The V and J genes are TRBV3-1 (or the pseudogene TRBV3-2) and TRBJ1-3; D remains ambiguous. Trimming removed 2 bases from V and 1 base from J, with 6 bases in between. CDR3 length: 14 residues. Germline-derived CDR1 and CDR2 are LGHDT and YNNKEL (reference sequence). CDR3 nucleotide sequence: TGTGCCAGCAGCCAATGGGAATCTGGAAACACCATATATTTT. Translating gives CASSQWESGNTIYF.

The rearrangement uses TRBV10-3 and TRBJ2-1; 8 nucleotides line up with TRBD2. The CDR3 contains 14 residues. V was clipped by 5 bases and J by 7 bases; unmatched bases: 7. Germline CDR1 reads ENHRY; CDR2 reads SYGVKD. The CDR3 DNA reads TGTGCCATCAGTTGGGGTAGCGGGATGAATGAGCAGTTCTTC. The encoded protein is CAISWGSGMNEQFF.

The genes are TRBV7-2 and TRBJ2-1; no definite D call. V lost 5 bases and J 6 bases, leaving 17 bases between the germline ends. The length of the CDR3 is 15 residues. The germline CDR1 and CDR2 sequences are SGHTA and FQGNSA. The CDR3 region is CASSDFPGLLNEQFF. In nucleotides, the CDR3 is TGTGCCAGCAGCGACTTTCCCGGGTTACTCAATGAGCAGTTCTTC.

This chain's CDR3 is CAVRETSLSTDTQYF. The CDR3 DNA is TGTGCCGTACGGGAGACTTCCTTGAGTACAGATACGCAGTATTTT. The chain carries TRBV19 and TRBJ2-3; a possible D gene is TRBD2 (6 bases). V was trimmed by 11 bases and J by 3 bases, leaving 21 bases between them. Per germline, CDR1 LNHDA and CDR2 SQIVND (reference sequence). CDR3 length: 15 amino acids.

The chain links TRBV28 to TRBJ1-4; possibly TRBD1 for D (5 bases). Germline CDR1 is MDHEN and CDR2 is SYDVKM. This CDR3 is 15 amino acids long. The V end was cut by 6 bases, the J end by 0 bases, with 11 bases between. The DNA of the CDR3 is TGTGCCAGCAGCCCGACAGCTACAACTAATGAAAAACTGTTTTTT. Its translation: CASSPTATTNEKLFF.

The genes are TRBV28 and TRBJ2-7; 10 bases are shared with TRBD2. The ends lost 4 bases at V and 2 bases at J; junction bases unmatched: 2. Germline V gene data show CDR1 as MDHEN and CDR2 as SYDVKM. The CDR3 extends over 14 amino acids. In DNA, the CDR3 is TGTGCCAGCAGTTGGACTAGCGGTACCTACGAGCAGTACTTC. It specifies CASSWTSGTYEQYF.

This clone has just one count. The chain is built from TRBV15 and TRBJ2-5, with D perhaps matching TRBD2 (6 bases). The CDR3 runs to 15 residues. The germline V and J ends were trimmed by 0 bases and 2 bases, with 10 bases remaining between them. Germline V gene lookup returns CDR1 LNHNV and CDR2 YYDKDF (reference sequence). CDR3 protein: CATSRDRSGQETQYF. DNA of the CDR3: TGTGCCACCAGCAGAGATCGTAGCGGTCAAGAGACCCAGTACTTC. The whole variable domain, filled in from reference TRBV15 and TRBJ2-5, reads DAMVIQNPRYQVTQFGKPVTLSCSQTLNHNVMYWYQQKSSQAPKLLFHYYDKDFNNEADTPDNFQSRRPNTSFCFLDIRSPGLGDTAMYLCATSRDRSGQETQYFGPGTRLLVL.

This sequence joins TRBV2 and TRBJ1-2; 12 nucleotides agree with TRBD1. From germline, CDR1 is SNHLY and CDR2 FYNNEI. The CDR3 is 14 amino acids. Losses at the gene ends were 8 bases for V and 3 bases for J; bases not matched to a gene: 4. The CDR3 DNA reads as TGTGCCAGCGGGGACAGGGGGCGTTACTATGGCTACACCTTC. Translation: CASGDRGRYYGYTF.

The J gene is TRBJ1-5, the V gene TRBV7-9; D remains ambiguous. The V end was cut by 5 bases, the J end by 3 bases, with 2 bases between. The V gene's germline CDR1 is SEHNR and CDR2 FQNEAQ (reference sequence). This CDR3 spans 11 amino acids. CDR3 nucleotides: TGTGCCAGCAGCGACAATCAGCCCCAGCATTTT. Protein product: CASSDNQPQHF.

This chain uses TRBV7-2 with TRBJ2-1; possibly TRBD1 for D (6 bases). The CDR3 loop spans 15 amino acids. Trimming cost V 5 bases and J 4 bases, with 15 bases left between them. Per germline, CDR1 SGHTA and CDR2 FQGNSA. This CDR3 is CASSPSRGPYNEQFF. The CDR3 DNA follows: TGTGCCAGCAGCCCCTCCAGGGGACCATACAATGAGCAGTTCTTC.

J is TRBJ2-5 and V is TRBV5-6; D not certain. Germline V lookup: CDR1 SGHDT, CDR2 YYEEEE. V was clipped by 4 bases and J by 3 bases, with 16 bases between them. This CDR3 spans 15 amino acids. The CDR3 protein is CASSLILGKEETQYF. DNA for the CDR3: TGTGCCAGCAGCCTAATTCTGGGTAAGGAAGAGACCCAGTACTTC.

V usage is TRBV7-8 and J usage is TRBJ2-7; the D gene could be TRBD1 or TRBD2 (5 bases each). CDR1 is SGHVS and CDR2 is FQNEAQ in the germline V gene. Trimming shortened V by 1 base and J by 3 bases, and 16 bases separated the two germline ends. The CDR3 runs to 16 residues. The CDR3 here is CASSLVSGLGDYEQYF. The CDR3 bases are TGTGCCAGCAGCTTAGTCTCAGGGTTGGGGGACTACGAGCAGTACTTC.

The CDR3 reads CSVWGLAGVGEQFF. In DNA, the CDR3 is TGCAGCGTTTGGGGACTAGCGGGAGTTGGTGAGCAGTTCTTC. The chain couples TRBV29-1 to TRBJ2-1, with TRBD2 matching over 14 bases. There are 14 residues in the CDR3. Germline loops: CDR1 SQVTM, CDR2 ANQGSEA. With V trimmed by 5 bases and J by 9 bases, 6 bases remained unmatched.

This sequence joins TRBV19 and TRBJ2-3, with 10 bases fitting TRBD2. Germline values: CDR1 LNHDA, CDR2 SQIVND (reference sequence). The CDR3 extends over 15 amino acids. The junction had 4 bases not matched to a gene; V was cut back by 6 bases and J by 1 base. Written as DNA, the CDR3 is TGTGCCAGTAGGAGAGCGGGAGGGGGCACAGATACGCAGTATTTT. This gives the protein CASRRAGGGTDTQYF.

In DNA, the CDR3 is TGTGCCAGCAGCTTAGTGTCGGGGGGAGACACTGAAGCTTTCTTT. Translation: CASSLVSGGDTEAFF. V gene TRBV7-6 combines with J gene TRBJ1-1, with D possibly matching TRBD1 (5 bases). Between the trimmed V and J ends, which lost 1 base and 3 bases, there was a span of 12 bases. This CDR3 has 15 residues. CDR1 SGHVS and CDR2 FNYEAQ come from the germline V gene. Variable domain in full (rest from reference TRBV7-6 and TRBJ1-1): GAGVSQSPRYKVTKRGQDVALRCDPISGHVSLYWYRQALGQGPEFLTYFNYEAQQDKSGLPNDRFSAERPEGSISTLTIQRTEQRDSAMYRCASSLVSGGDTEAFFGQGTRLTVV.

V is TRBV24-1 and J is TRBJ2-7; tentative D call: TRBD2 (6 bases). V lost 7 bases to trimming and J lost 7 bases, with 13 bases between them. The CDR3 is 12 amino acids. From germline, CDR1 is KGHDR and CDR2 SFDVKD. The CDR3 nucleotides are TGTGCCACCAGCCGAGGGGCGGGGGAGCAGTACTTC. Its protein product is CATSRGAGEQYF.

This clone was recorded a few times. The rearrangement uses TRBV7-6 and TRBJ2-7; possible D gene TRBD1, 7 bases. The CDR3 has 15 residues. V lost 5 bases and J 3 bases, leaving 17 bases between the germline ends. The germline V gene has CDR1 SGHVS and CDR2 FNYEAQ. CDR3 DNA sequence: TGTGCCAGCAGCACGCCCAGGGGGGCAGACTACGAGCAGTACTTC. This sequence encodes CASSTPRGADYEQYF.

The V call is TRBV3-1 (or the pseudogene TRBV3-2), the J call TRBJ2-5; 8 nucleotides agree with TRBD2. V shed 3 bases, J shed 2 bases, and the junction held 8 bases outside the gene matches. The CDR3 extends over 16 amino acids. From germline, CDR1 is LGHDT and CDR2 YNNKEL (reference sequence). CDR3 loop: CASSHVLTSGQETQYF. The CDR3 nucleotides are TGTGCCAGCAGCCACGTTTTAACTAGCGGACAAGAGACCCAGTACTTC.